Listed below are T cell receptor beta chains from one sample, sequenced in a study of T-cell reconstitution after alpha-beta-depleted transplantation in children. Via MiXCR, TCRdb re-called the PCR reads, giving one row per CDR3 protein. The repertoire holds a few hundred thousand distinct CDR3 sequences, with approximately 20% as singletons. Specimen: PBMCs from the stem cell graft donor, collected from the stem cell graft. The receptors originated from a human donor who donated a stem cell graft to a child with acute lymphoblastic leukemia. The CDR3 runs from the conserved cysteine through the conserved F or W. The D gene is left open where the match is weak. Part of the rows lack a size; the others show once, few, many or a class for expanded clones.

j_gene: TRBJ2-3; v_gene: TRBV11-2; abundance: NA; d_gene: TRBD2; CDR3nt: TGTGCCAGCAGCCTGGGGGGGGGACTAGCGGGAGAATTAGTAGATACGCAGTATTTT; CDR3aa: CASSLGGGLAGELVDTQYF
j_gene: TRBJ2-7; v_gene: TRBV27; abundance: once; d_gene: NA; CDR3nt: TGTGCCAGCGGTTACAGGAGCTCCTACGAGCAGTACTTC; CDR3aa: CASGYRSSYEQYF
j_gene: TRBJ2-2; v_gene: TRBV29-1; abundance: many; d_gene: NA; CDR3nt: TGCAGCGTTGCAGCGAGCGGGGAGCTGTTTTTT; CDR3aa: CSVAASGELFF
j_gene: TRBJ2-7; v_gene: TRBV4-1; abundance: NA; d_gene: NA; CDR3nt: TGCGCCAGCAGCCATGTCGGTAGGGGCAGGTCCTACGAGCAGTACTTC; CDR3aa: CASSHVGRGRSYEQYF
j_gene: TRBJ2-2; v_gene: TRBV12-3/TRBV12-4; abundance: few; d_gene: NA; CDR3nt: TGTGCCAGCAGCCTATCTTTATTAGCGACGGCTAACACCGGGGAGCTGTTTTTT; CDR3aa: CASSLSLLATANTGELFF
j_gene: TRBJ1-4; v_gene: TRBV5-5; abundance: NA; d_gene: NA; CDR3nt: TGTGCCAGCAGCTTTCTCCCTGAAAAACTGTTTTTT; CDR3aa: CASSFLPEKLFF
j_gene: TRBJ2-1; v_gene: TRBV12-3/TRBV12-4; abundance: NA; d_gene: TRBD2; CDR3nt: TGTGCCAGCAGTTTTGCGGGAGGGAGGACTGAGCAGTTCTTC; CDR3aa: CASSFAGGRTEQFF
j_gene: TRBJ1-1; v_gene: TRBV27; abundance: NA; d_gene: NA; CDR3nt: TGTGCCAGCAGTTGGAGGGGGACCACTGAAGCTTTCTTT; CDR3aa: CASSWRGTTEAFF
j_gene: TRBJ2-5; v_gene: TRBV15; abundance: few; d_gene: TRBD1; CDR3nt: TGTGCCACCAGCAGGGGACAGGGGGTGGCGGGAGAGACCCAGTACTTC; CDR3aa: CATSRGQGVAGETQYF
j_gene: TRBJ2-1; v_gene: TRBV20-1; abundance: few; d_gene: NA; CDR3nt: TGCAGTGCTAACCGGCGGGGTTTCCATGAGCAGTTCTTC; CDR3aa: CSANRRGFHEQFF
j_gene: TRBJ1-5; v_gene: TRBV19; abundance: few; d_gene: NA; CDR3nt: TGTGCCAGTAGTATTTGGGTGGGCCAGCCCCAGCATTTT; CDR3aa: CASSIWVGQPQHF
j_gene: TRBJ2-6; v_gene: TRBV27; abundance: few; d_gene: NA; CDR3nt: TGTGCCAGCAGTTTATCAGGGTCCTTCCTAGGAGGGGCCAACGTCCTGACTTTC; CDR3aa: CASSLSGSFLGGANVLTF
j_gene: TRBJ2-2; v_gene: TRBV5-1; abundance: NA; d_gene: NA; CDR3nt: TGCGCCAGCAGGCCAAAGGGGGGGCCCGGGGAGCTGTTTTTT; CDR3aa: CASRPKGGPGELFF
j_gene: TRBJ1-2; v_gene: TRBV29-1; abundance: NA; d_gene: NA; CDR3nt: TGCAGCGTTGAAAAGGCAGCTAACTATGGCTACACCTTC; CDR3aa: CSVEKAANYGYTF
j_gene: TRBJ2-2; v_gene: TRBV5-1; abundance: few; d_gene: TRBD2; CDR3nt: TGCGCCAGCAGCTTGGCCGGGGGGACTAGAGGAGCCGGGGAGCTGTTTTTT; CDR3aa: CASSLAGGTRGAGELFF
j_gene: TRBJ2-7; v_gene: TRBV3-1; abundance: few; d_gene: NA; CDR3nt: TGTGCCAGCAGCCAAGGGACCCATGGGACCACAGAGCAGTACTTC; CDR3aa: CASSQGTHGTTEQYF
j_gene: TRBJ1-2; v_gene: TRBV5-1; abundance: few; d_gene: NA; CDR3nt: TGCGCCAGCAGCTCGACAGCGTTTAACTATGGCTACACCTTC; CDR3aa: CASSSTAFNYGYTF
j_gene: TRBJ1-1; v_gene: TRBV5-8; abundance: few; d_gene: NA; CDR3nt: TGTGCCAGCAGCTCCTGGCAAGGGGGCACTGAAGCTTTCTTT; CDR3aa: CASSSWQGGTEAFF
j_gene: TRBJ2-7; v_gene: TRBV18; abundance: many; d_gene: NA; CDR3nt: TGTGCCAGCTCGCCCCGGGACACCTCCTACGAGCAGTACTTC; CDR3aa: CASSPRDTSYEQYF
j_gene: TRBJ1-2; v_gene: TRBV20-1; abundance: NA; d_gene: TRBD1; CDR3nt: TGCAGTGCTAGAGATCTAGGGGGCTTGGATTCTGGCTACACCTTC; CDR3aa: CSARDLGGLDSGYTF
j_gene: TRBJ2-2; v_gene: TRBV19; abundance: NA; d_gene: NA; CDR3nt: TGTGCCAGTAGTATTCGGGATGCAGGGTACACCGGGGAGCTGTTTTTT; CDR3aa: CASSIRDAGYTGELFF
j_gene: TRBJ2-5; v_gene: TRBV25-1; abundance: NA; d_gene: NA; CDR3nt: TGTGCCAGTTCCCCTACAGGCCCCTTGGACCAAGAGACCCAGTACTTC; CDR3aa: CASSPTGPLDQETQYF
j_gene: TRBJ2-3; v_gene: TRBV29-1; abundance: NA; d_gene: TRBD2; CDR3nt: TGCAGCGTGGGGGGACTAGCGGTCACAGATACGCAGTATTTT; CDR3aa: CSVGGLAVTDTQYF
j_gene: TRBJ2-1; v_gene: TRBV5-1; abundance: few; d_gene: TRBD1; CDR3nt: TGCGCCAGCAGCTTGGGGGGACAGGGTGAAAGCAATGAGCAGTTCTTC; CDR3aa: CASSLGGQGESNEQFF
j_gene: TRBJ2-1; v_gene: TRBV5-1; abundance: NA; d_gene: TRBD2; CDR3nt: TGCGCCAGCAGCCCCGGGACTAGCGGGCCTTACAATGAGCAGTTCTTC; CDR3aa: CASSPGTSGPYNEQFF
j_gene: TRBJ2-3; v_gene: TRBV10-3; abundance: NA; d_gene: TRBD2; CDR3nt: TGTGCCACGGGGAGCGGGAGTACTAGCACAGATACGCAGTATTTT; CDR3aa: CATGSGSTSTDTQYF
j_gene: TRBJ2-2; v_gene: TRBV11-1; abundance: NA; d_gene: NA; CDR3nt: TGTGCCAGCAGCTGGGGACTCCTCACCGGGGAGCTGTTTTTT; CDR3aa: CASSWGLLTGELFF
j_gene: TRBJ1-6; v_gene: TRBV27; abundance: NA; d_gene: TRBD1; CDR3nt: TGTGCCAGCAGTGTAACCTTTCCGGGACAGGATAATTCACCCCTCCACTTT; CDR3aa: CASSVTFPGQDNSPLHF
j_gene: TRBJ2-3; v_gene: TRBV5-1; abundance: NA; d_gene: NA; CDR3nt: TGCGCCAGCAGTTCTCCTCCGGATACGCAGTATTTT; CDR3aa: CASSSPPDTQYF
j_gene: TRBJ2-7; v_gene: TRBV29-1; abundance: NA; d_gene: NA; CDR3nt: TGCAGCGTTGTAAAGGGGTCTCCAAACGAGCAGTACTTC; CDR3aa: CSVVKGSPNEQYF
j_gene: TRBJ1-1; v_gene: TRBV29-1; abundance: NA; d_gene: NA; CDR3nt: TGCAGCGCAGCCGGAGCTTTCTTT; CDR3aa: CSAAGAFF
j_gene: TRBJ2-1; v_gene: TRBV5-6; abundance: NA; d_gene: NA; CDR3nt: TGTGCCAGCAGCGCCCAGGTCTACAATGAGCAGTTCTTC; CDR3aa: CASSAQVYNEQFF
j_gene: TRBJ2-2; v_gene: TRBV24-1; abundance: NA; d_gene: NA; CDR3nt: TGTGCCACCAGTGAAGCGAGGACTTACCTAAACACCGGGGAGCTGTTTTTT; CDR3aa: CATSEARTYLNTGELFF
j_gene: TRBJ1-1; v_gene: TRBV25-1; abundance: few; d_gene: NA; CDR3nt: TGTGCCAGCAGCCCCTGGGGAGGGTTAGTGGACACTGAAGCTTTCTTT; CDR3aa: CASSPWGGLVDTEAFF
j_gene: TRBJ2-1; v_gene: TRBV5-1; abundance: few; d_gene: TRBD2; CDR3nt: TGCGCCAGCAGCCCCCTACCGGGACTAGCGTTCAATGAGCAGTTCTTC; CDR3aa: CASSPLPGLAFNEQFF
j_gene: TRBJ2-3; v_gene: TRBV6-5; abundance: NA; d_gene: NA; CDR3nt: TGTGCCACCCTTGGGGGGACAGATACGCAGTATTTT; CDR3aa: CATLGGTDTQYF
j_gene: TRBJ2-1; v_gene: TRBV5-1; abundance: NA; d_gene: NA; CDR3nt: TGCGCCAGCAGCCCTACTCGGCCCTACAATGAGCAGTTCTTC; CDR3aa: CASSPTRPYNEQFF
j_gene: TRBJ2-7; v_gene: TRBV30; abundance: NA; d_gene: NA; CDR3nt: TGTGCCTGGAGTGTGAAGTTTTACGAGCAGTACTTC; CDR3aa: CAWSVKFYEQYF
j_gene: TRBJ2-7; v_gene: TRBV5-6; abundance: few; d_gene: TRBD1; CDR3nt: TGTGCCAGCAGCGTGTTCGGGACAGGGTACCACGAGCAGTACTTC; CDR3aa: CASSVFGTGYHEQYF
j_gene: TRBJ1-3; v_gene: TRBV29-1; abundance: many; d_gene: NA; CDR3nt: TGCAGCGCCGGGATTTCCTCTGGAAACACCATATATTTT; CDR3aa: CSAGISSGNTIYF
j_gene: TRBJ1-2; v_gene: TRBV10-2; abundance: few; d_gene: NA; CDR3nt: TGCGCCAGCAACTTACGGGGAGATTCTAACTATGGCTACACCTTC; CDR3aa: CASNLRGDSNYGYTF
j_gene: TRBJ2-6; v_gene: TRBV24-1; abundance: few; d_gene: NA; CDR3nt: TGTGCCACCAGTGATTTGGTCCCCCTAAGCTCTGGGGCCAACGTCCTGACTTTC; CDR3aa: CATSDLVPLSSGANVLTF
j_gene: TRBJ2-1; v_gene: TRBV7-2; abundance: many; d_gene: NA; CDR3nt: TGTGCCAGCAGCTTAGTCCCGCGAGGGGGAGAGCAGTTCTTC; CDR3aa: CASSLVPRGGEQFF
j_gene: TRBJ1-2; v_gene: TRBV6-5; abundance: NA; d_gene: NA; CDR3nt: TGTGCCAGCAGTTACTCGAGAACGGCTCATGGCTACACCTTC; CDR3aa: CASSYSRTAHGYTF
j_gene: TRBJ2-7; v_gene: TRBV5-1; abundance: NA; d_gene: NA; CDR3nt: TGCGCCAGCAGCGAGAATGCGGGACACAACTACGAGCAGTACTTC; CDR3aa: CASSENAGHNYEQYF
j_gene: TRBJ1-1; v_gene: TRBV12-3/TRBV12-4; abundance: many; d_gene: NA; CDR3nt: TGTGCCAGCAGTCCACTCCTCGGGGGGGGGAACACTGAAGCTTTCTTT; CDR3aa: CASSPLLGGGNTEAFF
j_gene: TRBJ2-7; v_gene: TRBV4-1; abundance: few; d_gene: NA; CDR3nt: TGCGCCAGCAGCCAAGACCCCGTCGAGGCAGGCTCCTACGAGCAGTACTTC; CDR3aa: CASSQDPVEAGSYEQYF
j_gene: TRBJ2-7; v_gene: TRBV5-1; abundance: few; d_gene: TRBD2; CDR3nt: TGCGCCAGCACCCCGGGACTAGCGGGAGAGGAATACGAGCAGTACTTC; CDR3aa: CASTPGLAGEEYEQYF
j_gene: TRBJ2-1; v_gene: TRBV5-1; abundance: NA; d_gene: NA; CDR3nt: TGCGCCAGCAGCCCCGATACGGATGAGCAGTTCTTC; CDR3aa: CASSPDTDEQFF
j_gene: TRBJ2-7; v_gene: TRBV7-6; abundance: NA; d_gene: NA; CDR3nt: TGTGCCAGCAGCTACCGAGGGGACCGCTCCTACGAGCAGTACTTC; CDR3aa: CASSYRGDRSYEQYF